This T cell receptor (beta chain) was retrieved from a study of cytomegalovirus exposure and HLA in healthy donors. The CDR3 sequence is 15 residues long. V dropped 3 bases and J dropped 0; count of bases not matched to a gene: 6. CDR1 and CDR2 from the germline V gene are GTSNPN and SVGIG (reference sequence). 60 Vbeta and 13 Jbeta primers were used in PCR. Clones were read by immunoSEQ multiplex PCR, and TCRdb kept only the in-frame ones, dropping some. The sample contains over 150,000 clones, approximately 90% of which appear only once. The chain uses TRBV30 and TRBJ2-7; 9 bases fit TRBD1. The material sequenced was PBMCs. The source is a woman between 25 and 40 years old in good health and CMV-seronegative. The CDR3 nucleotides are TGTGCCTGGAGACCAGGACAGGGGCACTCCTACGAGCAGTACTTC. Translated, it gives CAWRPGQGHSYEQYF.